The clone carrying this T cell receptor (beta chain) was counted only a few times. The method was immunoSEQ multiplex PCR; TCRdb's version includes in-frame clones alone and lacks a portion of them. This table holds 60,000 to 75,000 clones, around 86% found once. The time point is: pretreatment peripheral blood. These data originate in a study of PD-L1 blockade in urothelial cancer. Across the study: Males with urothelial cancer arising in the bladder constituted most of the roughly 30 patients. Previous chemotherapy exposure amounted to 0 to 3 regimens for patients. Blood was evaluated 3 weeks (second dose) and 6 weeks after therapy began. A median approximately 140,000 T cells were found in blood samples.

The CDR3 has 14 amino acids. CDR1 and CDR2 (germline): SGDLS, YYNGEE. The V gene lost 4 bases and the J gene lost 1 base, with 11 bases spanning the gap. This specimen consisted of PBMCs, obtained around atezolizumab (anti-PD-L1) treatment. This clonotype was sampled from a man in his sixties with urothelial cancer. The chain combines TRBV9 with TRBJ1-1; D ambiguous. CDR3 coding DNA: TGTGCCAGCAGCCCCCTGTGGGCGAACACTGAAGCTTTCTTT. It encodes CASSPLWANTEAFF.